This T cell receptor beta chain is from a study of T cell responses to AZD1222 COVID-19 vaccine. The CDR3 consists of 15 residues. From germline, CDR1 is SGHNT and CDR2 YENEEA. Trimming took 4 bases from V and 10 from J, leaving 17 bases between them. Clones were read by immunoSEQ multiplex PCR, and TCRdb kept only the in-frame ones, dropping some. The sample records some 180,000 clones, roughly 92% being singletons. The sequence was collected from an adult in good health. Here the sequenced sample was peripheral blood, taken on day 0 of AZD1222 vaccination. J is TRBJ1-6 and V is TRBV11-3; D is possibly TRBD1 (5 bases). CDR3 loop: CASSSGTSGRSPLHF. DNA for the CDR3: TGTGCCAGCAGCTCAGGGACCTCCGGAAGGTCACCCCTCCACTTT. Full variable domain (rest looked up from reference TRBV11-3 and TRBJ1-6): EAGVVQSPRYKIIEKKQPVAFWCNPISGHNTLYWYLQNLGQGPELLIRYENEEAVDDSQLPKDRFSAERLKGVDSTLKIQPAELGDSAVYLCASSSGTSGRSPLHFGNGTRLTVT.